One sample yielded the 32 T cell receptor beta chains listed below, sequenced in a study of blood T cell repertoires in COVID-19. The protocol was immunoSEQ multiplex PCR, while the TCRdb copy is restricted to in-frame clones and leaves out a portion. The profile shows over 25,000 clones, under 85% of them singletons. Sequenced material: peripheral blood. The receptors stem from a man older than 75 with acute or convalescent COVID-19.

This sequence joins TRBV5-6 and TRBJ1-2, with D perhaps TRBD1 (6 bases). The CDR3 is 16 residues long. Looked up from germline, CDR1 is SGHDT and CDR2 is YYEEEE. The V end lost 0 bases, the J end lost 1 base, and 13 bases lay between the germline ends. This CDR3 reads CASSLERWGLNYGYTF. CDR3 nucleotide sequence: TGTGCCAGCAGCTTGGAACGATGGGGGCTTAACTATGGCTACACCTTC.

The rearrangement joins TRBV27 to TRBJ1-2, with 8 bases fitting TRBD1. After removal of 5 bases from V and 7 bases from J, the junction contained 6 bases not matched to a gene. The CDR3 has 13 amino acids. Germline V gene lookup returns CDR1 MNHEY and CDR2 SMNVEV (reference sequence). The CDR3 reads CASSTQGAGGYTF. The CDR3 DNA reads TGTGCCAGCAGTACTCAGGGGGCGGGTGGCTACACCTTC.

This clone has a single count. The rearrangement joins TRBV3-1 (or the pseudogene TRBV3-2) to TRBJ2-2, with 10 bases identical to TRBD2. The CDR3 runs to 16 residues. Germline CDR1 LGHDT, CDR2 YNNKEL (reference sequence). The V segment lost 3 bases and the J segment 4 bases; nucleotides outside the gene matches: 5. The CDR3: CASSQNLAGATGELFF. The CDR3 nucleotides read TGTGCCAGCAGCCAGAACCTAGCGGGGGCCACCGGGGAGCTGTTTTTT.

The chain is built from TRBV5-6 and TRBJ2-1, with 9 bases that match TRBD2. The germline V gene has CDR1 SGHDT and CDR2 YYEEEE. V lost 6 bases and J lost 7; bases outside the gene matches: 14. The CDR3 loop spans 16 amino acids. CDR3 loop: CASIPGLAGRGNEQFF. As DNA, the CDR3 is TGTGCCAGCATCCCTGGGCTAGCGGGGAGGGGTAATGAGCAGTTCTTC.

The chain links TRBV5-1 to TRBJ1-2; maybe TRBD1 (5 bases). The CDR3 length is 12 residues. Germline assignment: CDR1 SGHRS and CDR2 YFSETQ. V lost 3 bases, J lost 4 bases, and 7 bases lay in between. CDR3 amino acids: CASSWGSYGYTF. The CDR3 region has the DNA TGCGCCAGCAGCTGGGGCTCCTATGGCTACACCTTC.

There are a few counts of this clone. CDR3 protein: CASSRDSNSPLHF. Here the CDR3 DNA reads TGTGCCAGCAGCCGGGACTCTAATTCACCCCTCCACTTT. J is TRBJ1-6 and V is TRBV5-6; D perhaps matches TRBD1 (5 bases). Trimming took 4 bases from V and 6 from J, leaving 8 bases between them. This CDR3 spans 13 amino acids. Germline CDR1 reads SGHDT; CDR2 reads YYEEEE.

This clone was seen just once. The chain combines TRBV9 with TRBJ2-7, with 8 bases identical to TRBD2. Trimming removed 0 bases from V and 4 bases from J; junction bases left unmatched: 6. The CDR3 is made up of 15 amino acids. In germline, CDR1 is SGDLS, CDR2 YYNGEE. The CDR3 DNA is TGTGCCAGCAGCGTAGAGACGGGGGGGTTTTACGAGCAGTACTTC. Protein: CASSVETGGFYEQYF.

The V and J genes are TRBV20-1 and TRBJ1-3; TRBD1 might be the D (5 bases). The CDR3 runs 14 residues. Trimming removed 3 bases at V and 6 bases at J, with 15 bases between. Per the germline V gene, CDR1 is DFQATT and CDR2 is SNEGSKA (reference sequence). The CDR3: CSASGAGLKNTIYF. DNA for the CDR3: TGCAGTGCTAGTGGGGCAGGGCTGAAAAACACCATATATTTT.

This clone has a handful of counts. The chain is built from TRBV7-2 and TRBJ2-5, with 8 positions matching TRBD2. Trimming removed 1 base from V and 2 bases from J; junction bases left unmatched: 6. The CDR3 has 16 amino acids. Germline V gene sequence: CDR1 SGHTA, CDR2 FQGNSA. CDR3 DNA: TGTGCCAGCAGCTTAGTAAGCGGGGGCGCTCAAGAGACCCAGTACTTC. It is translated as CASSLVSGGAQETQYF.

The chain has TRBV6-5 and TRBJ1-2, with TRBD1 matching over 8 bases. The ends lost 6 bases at V and 2 bases at J; junction bases unmatched: 5. The V gene's germline CDR1 is MNHEY and CDR2 SVGAGI. This CDR3 spans 14 amino acids. CDR3 sequence: CASRHRGTNYGYTF. The CDR3, as DNA: TGTGCCAGCAGGCACAGGGGGACCAACTATGGCTACACCTTC.

CDR3 loop: CASRAGGGSYEQYF. CDR3 bases: TGTGCCAGTAGAGCGGGGGGGGGATCCTACGAGCAGTACTTC. The chain combines TRBV19 with TRBJ2-7; TRBD2 matches at 10 bases. Germline CDR1 LNHDA, CDR2 SQIVND (reference sequence). After removal of 6 bases from V and 1 base from J, the junction contained 3 bases not matched to a gene. This CDR3 region has 14 residues.

The chain recombines TRBV5-1 with TRBJ2-3; possible D gene TRBD2, 7 bases. The CDR3 is made up of 17 amino acids. Trimming took off 4 bases at V and 0 bases at J, with 18 bases between the two ends. Germline V gives CDR1 SGHRS, CDR2 YFSETQ. The CDR3 nucleotides are TGCGCCAGCAGCACCCACCGGGGGGCCAGCAGCACAGATACGCAGTATTTT. Its translation: CASSTHRGASSTDTQYF.

The chain recombines TRBV5-1 with TRBJ2-2, with a tentative D call TRBD1 (7 bases). Between the trimmed V and J ends, which lost 0 bases and 5 bases, there was a span of 14 bases. This CDR3 comprises 16 residues. The germline V gene has CDR1 SGHRS and CDR2 YFSETQ. The CDR3 sequence is CASSLAQGGRTGELFF. CDR3 sequence (DNA): TGCGCCAGCAGCTTGGCCCAGGGGGGCAGGACCGGGGAGCTGTTTTTT.

The chain joins TRBV5-5 to TRBJ2-6, with 11 bases matching TRBD2. This CDR3 is built from 18 residues. Germline trimming cut 4 bases from V and 2 bases from J; bases unmatched to any gene: 8. Germline CDR1 SGHKS, CDR2 YYEKEE (reference sequence). The CDR3 region is CASSLFSGGAAGANVLTF. The CDR3 nucleotides read TGTGCCAGCAGCCTTTTTAGCGGGGGGGCCGCTGGGGCCAACGTCCTGACTTTC.

V is TRBV4-2 and J is TRBJ1-3; possibly TRBD1 for D (5 bases). The CDR3 consists of 18 residues. CDR1 and CDR2 (germline): LGHNA, YNFKEQ. Trimming took 4 bases from V and 0 from J, leaving 19 bases between them. CDR3 in DNA: TGTGCCAGCAGCCCAGTTCTATTGGGGCCTGGCTCTGGAAACACCATATATTTT. Protein: CASSPVLLGPGSGNTIYF.

This chain connects TRBV11-3 to TRBJ2-1; 12 nucleotides line up with TRBD2. This CDR3 is built from 15 residues. Germline CDR1 SGHNT, CDR2 YENEEA. Germline trimming cut 5 bases from V and 10 bases from J; bases unmatched to any gene: 9. Written as DNA, the CDR3 is TGTGCCAGCAGCCGGACTAGCGGGGCGGGGAGGGAGCAGTTCTTC. Translating gives CASSRTSGAGREQFF.

This chain connects TRBV27 to TRBJ1-4, with 7 positions matching TRBD1. The trim removed 6 bases at V and 2 bases at J, leaving 9 bases unmatched. CDR1 is MNHEY, CDR2 SMNVEV, per germline (reference sequence). This CDR3 has 16 residues. CDR3 DNA: TGTGCCAGCAGCCGCACAGGGGCCAGGACTAATGAAAAACTGTTTTTT. This translates into CASSRTGARTNEKLFF. Full variable domain (remainder filled in from reference TRBV27 and TRBJ1-4): EAQVTQNPRYLITVTGKKLTVTCSQNMNHEYMSWYRQDPGLGLRQIYYSMNVEVTDKGDVPEGYKVSRKEKRNFPLILESPSPNQTSLYFCASSRTGARTNEKLFFGSGTQLSVL.

This chain joins TRBV24-1 and TRBJ2-5, with 11 bases matching TRBD1. The CDR3 extends over 17 amino acids. Germline values: CDR1 KGHDR, CDR2 SFDVKD. Trimming at V came to 2 bases and at J to 1 base, leaving 5 bases not matched to a gene. DNA of the CDR3: TGTGCCACCAGTGATTCTTCCGGGACAGGGGGCCAAGAGACCCAGTACTTC. Translated, it gives CATSDSSGTGGQETQYF.

This clone was recorded a few times. V usage is TRBV10-2 and J usage is TRBJ1-1; TRBD1 aligns across 7 bases. This CDR3 is 14 amino acids long. Germline CDR1 and CDR2: WSHSY and SAAADI. V was clipped by 6 bases and J by 1 base; unmatched bases: 5. In DNA form, the CDR3 reads TGCGCCAGCAGGAGGGGACAGCAGAACACTGAAGCTTTCTTT. It translates to CASRRGQQNTEAFF.

The chain has TRBV7-2 and TRBJ1-5, with D unclear. The germline V gene encodes CDR1 SGHTA and CDR2 FQGNSA. This CDR3 has 14 amino acids. V was shortened by 2 bases and J by 2 bases, with 7 bases between the two germline ends. For the CDR3, the DNA is TGTGCCAGCAGCTTACGGTCGCGCAATCAGCCCCAGCATTTT. It is translated as CASSLRSRNQPQHF.

CDR3 sequence reads: CASSLGFRGLYAGNTIYF. CDR3 nucleotides: TGTGCCAGCAGCTTAGGTTTCCGGGGATTATACGCTGGAAACACCATATATTTT. This sequence joins TRBV7-6 and TRBJ1-3; no clear D gene. V dropped 1 base and J dropped 2 bases, with 18 bases sitting between them. CDR3 size: 18 residues. Germline V gene sequence: CDR1 SGHVS, CDR2 FNYEAQ.

The chain couples TRBV3-1 (or the pseudogene TRBV3-2) to TRBJ1-5; TRBD1 is a possible D gene (5 bases). CDR3 size: 15 residues. V was clipped by 2 bases and J by 4 bases, with 12 bases between them. Germline V gene lookup returns CDR1 LGHDT and CDR2 YNNKEL (reference sequence). The CDR3, as DNA: TGTGCCAGCAGCCAAATCTCGGGGGGGAATCAGCCCCAGCATTTT. It is translated as CASSQISGGNQPQHF.

This chain links TRBV5-4 with TRBJ1-4; weak D call: TRBD1 (6 bases). V was clipped by 7 bases and J by 4 bases, with 14 bases between them. The CDR3 totals 14 residues. Germline V gene data show CDR1 as SGHNT and CDR2 as YYREEE (reference sequence). The CDR3 is CASAIQGINEKLFF. The CDR3 nucleotides read TGTGCCAGCGCCATCCAGGGGATTAATGAAAAACTGTTTTTT.

The genes are TRBV6-6 and TRBJ2-1; 13 bases match TRBD2. The CDR3 is 19 residues long. J lost 0 bases, V lost 5 bases, and 10 bases had no gene match. Germline V lookup: CDR1 MNHNY, CDR2 SVGAGI (reference sequence). The CDR3 spells CASSPKTSGGPSSYNEQFF. The CDR3 coding sequence is TGTGCCAGCAGTCCCAAGACTAGCGGGGGGCCCTCCTCCTACAATGAGCAGTTCTTC.

V usage is TRBV5-3 and J usage is TRBJ1-2; TRBD1 might be the D (6 bases). TRBV5-3 is given ORF status, its function remaining uncertain. The length of the CDR3 is 15 residues. Trimming removed 2 bases at V and 0 bases at J, with 11 bases between. The CDR3 sequence: CARSLRGKANYGYTF. CDR3 bases: TGTGCCAGAAGCTTAAGGGGGAAGGCTAACTATGGCTACACCTTC.

The V call is TRBV11-2, the J call TRBJ1-5; TRBD1 matches at 8 bases. Germline V CDR1 and CDR2: SGHAT, FQNNGV. Trimming at V came to 2 bases and at J to 5 bases, leaving 2 bases not matched to a gene. CDR3 size: 14 residues. CDR3 amino acids: CASSLQGAYQPQHF. The CDR3 nucleotides read TGTGCCAGCAGCTTACAGGGGGCCTATCAGCCCCAGCATTTT.

The chain uses TRBV19 and TRBJ2-5, with 7 bases lining up with TRBD1. Germline V gene sequence: CDR1 LNHDA, CDR2 SQIVND (reference sequence). The CDR3 is made up of 14 amino acids. V lost 3 bases, J lost 5 bases, and 6 bases stayed unmatched. CDR3 in DNA: TGTGCCAGTAGTATCGTCCAGGGACAGGAGACCCAGTACTTC. Translating gives CASSIVQGQETQYF.

The chain couples TRBV3-1 (or the pseudogene TRBV3-2) to TRBJ1-2, with a weak D call TRBD1 (5 bases). Germline values: CDR1 LGHDT, CDR2 YNNKEL (reference sequence). V lost 3 bases to trimming and J lost 4 bases, with 12 bases between them. The CDR3 consists of 14 residues. In DNA form, the CDR3 reads TGTGCCAGCAGCCAGGGGGAGGACGTCTATGGCTACACCTTC. It codes for CASSQGEDVYGYTF.

The chain has TRBV19 and TRBJ2-7; 10 bases agree with TRBD1. CDR3 length equals 15 residues. After removal of 4 bases from V and 2 bases from J, the junction contained 5 bases not matched to a gene. The V gene's germline CDR1 is LNHDA and CDR2 SQIVND (reference sequence). This CDR3 reads CASSTGDRGTYEQYF. The CDR3 DNA reads TGTGCCAGTAGTACCGGGGACAGGGGCACCTACGAGCAGTACTTC.

V usage is TRBV7-3 and J usage is TRBJ2-1; tentatively, D is TRBD2 (5 bases). Per germline, CDR1 SGHTA and CDR2 FQGTGA. The CDR3 runs 16 residues. With 2 bases removed from V and 7 bases from J, the gap between germline ends came to 18 bases. CDR3 region: CASSLRGGQWGNEQFF. The CDR3 DNA sequence: TGTGCCAGCAGCTTACGAGGCGGGCAATGGGGAAATGAGCAGTTCTTC.

The chain combines TRBV5-1 with TRBJ2-3, with 8 bases matching TRBD2. V lost 0 bases, J lost 5 bases, and 5 bases stayed unmatched. This CDR3 has 15 amino acids. Germline V gene lookup returns CDR1 SGHRS and CDR2 YFSETQ. Here the CDR3 reads CASSLGSGGGDTQYF. The CDR3 nucleotides read TGCGCCAGCAGCTTGGGGAGCGGGGGAGGAGATACGCAGTATTTT. The full variable domain, with the rest looked up from reference TRBV5-1 and TRBJ2-3, is KAGVTQTPRYLIKTRGQQVTLSCSPISGHRSVSWYQQTPGQGLQFLFEYFSETQRNKGNFPGRFSGRQFSNSRSEMNVSTLELGDSALYLCASSLGSGGGDTQYFGPGTRLTVL.

This clone has only a few counts. This chain uses TRBV4-2 with TRBJ2-2; possible D gene TRBD2, 6 bases. Trimming stripped 0 bases from V and 2 bases from J, with 13 bases between. The V gene's germline CDR1 is LGHNA and CDR2 YNFKEQ. CDR3 length: 17 residues. In nucleotides, the CDR3 is TGTGCCAGCAGCCAAGATAGGAGAGCGGGTAACACCGGGGAGCTGTTTTTT. This gives the protein CASSQDRRAGNTGELFF.